The present T cell receptor beta chain was sequenced within a study of CD8+ T cells in alopecia areata. Treatment described: oral pan-JAK inhibitor, 5-10 mg twice daily. This CDR3 spans 15 amino acids. V was trimmed by 2 bases and J by 3 bases, leaving 14 bases between them. Germline lookup yields CDR1 KGHSH and CDR2 LQKENI. The sequencing template was cDNA reverse transcribed from extracted RNA. Clones were sequenced by immunoSEQ multiplex PCR, and TCRdb holds only the in-frame ones, with some missing. The sample contains fewer than 200,000 clones, about 61% of which appear only once. The source was CD4+ T cells sorted from blood, collected at roughly week 55, from a patient treated with tofacitinib. J is TRBJ2-7 and V is TRBV18; D is possibly TRBD1 (6 bases). This TCR derives from a human donor with alopecia areata. In DNA, the CDR3 is TGTGCCAGCTCACCAGGCATACAGGGTGGCTACGAGCAGTACTTC. Protein: CASSPGIQGGYEQYF.